This is a list of T cell receptor beta chains from one sample in a study of technical replicates of blood from a few donors. Sequencing used immunoSEQ multiplex PCR; TCRdb keeps in-frame clones, though not all of them. The sample shows about 79,000 clones, 91% of them seen only once. Input material: T cells isolated from PBMCs. These receptors were obtained from a human donor in good health. Some clones in this sample may be carry-over from other donors' samples. Each CDR3 is given with its conserved first and last residue. Fields, in order: CDR3 protein, CDR3 DNA, J gene, clone size, D gene, V gene. A D gene is named only where the DNA matches it firmly. Rows may omit the clone size; those that give it use once, few, many or a size class.

CAWSSGGPREQYF | TGTGCCTGGAGCTCGGGAGGGCCAAGGGAGCAGTACTTC | TRBJ2-7 | NA | TRBD2 | TRBV30
CASSSGPGQSGDGYTF | TGTGCCAGCAGCTCCGGACCGGGACAGAGTGGTGATGGCTACACCTTC | TRBJ1-2 | NA | TRBD1 | TRBV5-4
CASSTPGGIFSYGYTF | TGTGCCAGCAGCACCCCCGGCGGGATTTTTAGCTATGGCTACACCTTC | TRBJ1-2 | NA | NA | TRBV7-8
CASRGQGSLSYEQYF | TGTGCCAGCAGAGGCCAGGGGTCCCTCTCCTACGAGCAGTACTTC | TRBJ2-7 | NA | NA | TRBV6-5
CAWSPGVVGANVLTF | TGTGCCTGGAGTCCCGGAGTGGTCGGGGCCAACGTCCTGACTTTC | TRBJ2-6 | NA | NA | TRBV30
CASSLTVNYGYTF | TGTGCCAGCAGCCTGACAGTTAACTATGGCTACACCTTC | TRBJ1-2 | NA | NA | TRBV9
CASRGGPDQPQHF | TGTGCCAGCCGCGGGGGACCTGATCAGCCCCAGCATTTT | TRBJ1-5 | NA | NA | TRBV7-2
CASSFAKETQYF | TGTGCCAGCAGCTTCGCTAAAGAGACCCAGTACTTC | TRBJ2-5 | NA | NA | TRBV7-2
CASRAALAGGHTGELFF | TGTGCCAGCAGGGCGGCGCTAGCGGGAGGTCACACCGGGGAGCTGTTTTTT | TRBJ2-2 | NA | TRBD2 | TRBV25-1
CASSLGRSYRTHEQFF | TGTGCCAGCAGTCTGGGGCGCTCCTACCGTACCCATGAGCAGTTCTTC | TRBJ2-1 | NA | NA | TRBV28
CASSQDLPNTEAFF | TGTGCCAGCAGCCAAGACCTTCCGAACACTGAAGCTTTCTTT | TRBJ1-1 | NA | NA | TRBV14
CASSQEKREGEQYF | TGCGCCAGCAGCCAAGAGAAGCGGGAGGGCGAGCAGTACTTC | TRBJ2-7 | NA | TRBD2 | TRBV4-1
CASSQYNEQFF | TGTGCCAGCAGCCAGTACAATGAGCAGTTCTTC | TRBJ2-1 | NA | NA | TRBV6-6
CASSQDRGGTSAVHEQYF | TGCGCCAGCAGCCAAGATCGCGGGGGGACTAGTGCAGTACACGAGCAGTACTTC | TRBJ2-7 | NA | TRBD2 | TRBV4-3
CASLLAGGHNEQFF | TGTGCCAGCCTACTAGCGGGGGGTCACAATGAGCAGTTCTTC | TRBJ2-1 | NA | TRBD2 | TRBV6-6
CASSLSQGLRNEQYF | TGTGCCAGCTCCCTCTCACAGGGATTACGAAACGAGCAGTACTTC | TRBJ2-7 | NA | NA | TRBV18
CASSERENQPQHF | TGTGCCAGCAGTGAACGGGAGAATCAGCCCCAGCATTTT | TRBJ1-5 | NA | NA | TRBV25-1
CASIRTGEGNQPQHF | TGTGCCAGTATCCGGACAGGGGAAGGCAATCAGCCCCAGCATTTT | TRBJ1-5 | NA | TRBD1 | TRBV19
CASSSSPHNEQFF | TGTGCCAGCAGCTCTAGTCCCCACAATGAGCAGTTCTTC | TRBJ2-1 | NA | NA | TRBV7-2
CASSFYRGTNEKLFF | TGTGCCAGCAGTTTTTACAGGGGCACTAATGAAAAACTGTTTTTT | TRBJ1-4 | NA | TRBD1 | TRBV28
CASSQGTGQGLFEQYF | TGTGCCAGCAGCCAGGGGACTGGACAGGGGCTCTTCGAGCAGTACTTC | TRBJ2-7 | once | TRBD1 | TRBV7-8
CASSDVTGGGETQYF | TGTGCCAGCAGTGACGTCACAGGGGGAGGAGAGACCCAGTACTTC | TRBJ2-5 | NA | TRBD1 | TRBV2
CASSAQRESYEQYF | TGTGCCAGCAGCGCACAGCGGGAGAGCTACGAGCAGTACTTC | TRBJ2-7 | NA | TRBD2 | TRBV9
CSVDSLATSTDTQYF | TGCAGCGTTGACTCGCTTGCTACTAGCACAGATACGCAGTATTTT | TRBJ2-3 | NA | NA | TRBV29-1
CASLPQGGFEKLFF | TGTGCCAGCTTACCACAGGGGGGGTTTGAAAAACTGTTTTTT | TRBJ1-4 | NA | TRBD1 | TRBV25-1
CASSDPSGGHYEQYF | TGTGCCAGCAGTGACCCCTCTGGCGGACACTACGAGCAGTACTTC | TRBJ2-7 | NA | NA | TRBV2
CASRVTSEAKNIQYF | TGTGCCAGTAGGGTAACTAGCGAGGCCAAAAACATTCAGTACTTC | TRBJ2-4 | NA | TRBD2 | TRBV19
CASTDLGRGIYGYTF | TGTGCCAGTACGGACTTGGGAAGAGGCATCTATGGCTACACCTTC | TRBJ1-2 | NA | NA | TRBV19
CASSQGGVGAYGYTF | TGCGCCAGCAGCCAGGGGGGAGTTGGCGCGTATGGCTACACCTTC | TRBJ1-2 | NA | TRBD1 | TRBV5-1
CASSQGESQPQHF | TGTGCCAGCTCACAGGGGGAAAGTCAGCCCCAGCATTTT | TRBJ1-5 | once | TRBD1 | TRBV9
CASRGDFLIYGYTF | TGTGCCAGTAGAGGTGACTTTTTGATTTATGGCTACACCTTC | TRBJ1-2 | NA | NA | TRBV19
CAISESPTAGEDTQYF | TGTGCCATCAGTGAGTCTCCAACGGCCGGGGAAGATACGCAGTATTTT | TRBJ2-3 | NA | NA | TRBV10-3
CASSAGTSGYNEQFF | TGCGCCAGCAGTGCCGGGACTAGCGGTTACAATGAGCAGTTCTTC | TRBJ2-1 | NA | TRBD2 | TRBV10-2
CASSPAGAGTGEYYGYTF | TGTGCCAGCAGCCCCGCGGGGGCCGGGACAGGGGAGTACTATGGCTACACCTTC | TRBJ1-2 | NA | TRBD1 | TRBV7-9
CASSLEIEGLSRTDTQYF | TGTGCCAGCAGCTTAGAGATTGAGGGACTATCACGCACAGATACGCAGTATTTT | TRBJ2-3 | NA | TRBD2 | TRBV7-9
CASSKRRGVWLVNNEQFF | TGTGCCAGCAGCAAAAGGCGGGGAGTATGGTTGGTAAACAATGAGCAGTTCTTC | TRBJ2-1 | NA | NA | TRBV21-1
CASSVWTGGFGYTF | TGTGCCAGCAGTGTATGGACAGGGGGCTTTGGCTACACCTTC | TRBJ1-2 | NA | TRBD1 | TRBV25-1